The 25 T cell receptor beta chains below were found in one sample sequenced in a study of shared clonotypes between healthy human individuals. This table comes from immunoSEQ multiplex PCR, and its TCRdb copy is limited to in-frame clones, with some not included. Of roughly 2,500,000 clones in the sample, over 85% were seen once. Input material: naive CD4+ T cells from PBMCs. Described subset: CD45RA+ positively selected. The source is a man younger than 35 in good health. Some clones in this sample may be carry-over from other donors' samples.

The chain links TRBV9 to TRBJ2-1; 10 positions agree with TRBD2. The V segment lost 3 bases and the J segment 8 bases; nucleotides outside the gene matches: 14. CDR1 is SGDLS, CDR2 YYNGEE, per germline. CDR3 length: 17 amino acids. CDR3 sequence (DNA): TGTGCCAGCAGCGAGTCGGACGAGCTAGCGGGAGTATATGAGCAGTTCTTC. Its protein is CASSESDELAGVYEQFF.

The DNA of the CDR3 is TGTGCCAGCAGCTTAGATTCGGCCATCAAGCGCTCTGGAAACACCATATATTTT. As protein: CASSLDSAIKRSGNTIYF. The gene calls are TRBV11-2 and TRBJ1-3; no definite D call. The V end lost 0 bases, the J end lost 0 bases, and 15 bases lay between the germline ends. In germline, CDR1 is SGHAT, CDR2 FQNNGV. The CDR3 is made up of 18 amino acids.

The chain couples TRBV28 to TRBJ1-4, with TRBD1 matching 7 bases. This CDR3 comprises 15 residues. Looked up from germline, CDR1 is MDHEN and CDR2 is SYDVKM. After removal of 5 bases from V and 0 bases from J, the junction contained 3 bases not matched to a gene. The DNA for the CDR3 is TGTGCCAGCAGTGCGGGACAGACAACTAATGAAAAACTGTTTTTT. Translated, it gives CASSAGQTTNEKLFF.

This chain uses TRBV7-6 with TRBJ2-3; D is ambiguous. There are 15 residues in the CDR3. Germline V gene sequence: CDR1 SGHVS, CDR2 FNYEAQ. V shed 0 bases and J shed 1 base, with 8 bases lying between them. The CDR3 sequence is CASSLAVFRTDTQYF. The CDR3 bases are TGTGCCAGCAGCTTAGCGGTCTTCCGCACAGATACGCAGTATTTT.

This chain links TRBV28 with TRBJ1-2; D remains ambiguous. Germline V gene data show CDR1 as MDHEN and CDR2 as SYDVKM. CDR3 length: 12 amino acids. Trimming stripped 2 bases from V and 9 bases from J, with 10 bases between. DNA of the CDR3: TGTGCCAGCAGTTTACGCACGACAAGCTACACCTTC. Protein: CASSLRTTSYTF.

The chain links TRBV7-2 to TRBJ2-1; D perhaps matches TRBD1 (6 bases). The CDR3 totals 16 residues. V gave up 2 bases and J gave up 3 bases, with 14 bases separating them. Germline V CDR1 and CDR2: SGHTA, FQGNSA. The CDR3 spells CASSLIGGSGYNEQFF. The CDR3 DNA sequence: TGTGCCAGCAGCTTAATAGGGGGATCTGGCTACAATGAGCAGTTCTTC.

As concerns this clone: The same CDR3 can be traced to other DNA sequences in this sample. The chain couples TRBV6-6 to TRBJ1-1, with a tentative D call TRBD1 (6 bases). There are 14 residues in the CDR3. Looked up from germline, CDR1 is MNHNY and CDR2 is SVGAGI (reference sequence). Trimming pared 5 bases from V and 2 bases from J, leaving 12 bases between. The CDR3 is CASSLQGANTEAFF. The CDR3, as DNA: TGTGCCAGCAGTCTACAGGGAGCAAACACTGAAGCTTTCTTT.

The chain recombines TRBV7-9 with TRBJ2-7; D is possibly TRBD1 (6 bases). The ends were cut back, 8 bases at V and 2 bases at J, with 10 bases in the middle. The germline V gene encodes CDR1 SEHNR and CDR2 FQNEAQ (reference sequence). The CDR3 is 12 residues long. In nucleotides, the CDR3 is TGTGCCAGCGGGGACACCCCCTACGAGCAGTACTTC. Translation: CASGDTPYEQYF.

This clone was seen once. The chain employs TRBV5-1 and TRBJ1-2, with TRBD1 matching over 7 bases. The CDR3 is 14 residues long. Germline V lookup: CDR1 SGHRS, CDR2 YFSETQ. Losses at the gene ends were 0 bases for V and 7 bases for J; bases not matched to a gene: 6. In DNA, the CDR3 is TGCGCCAGCAGCTTGGGAACAGGGGTCGGTGGCTACACCTTC. Amino acids: CASSLGTGVGGYTF. Drawing the rest from reference TRBV5-1 and TRBJ1-2, the complete variable domain is KAGVTQTPRYLIKTRGQQVTLSCSPISGHRSVSWYQQTPGQGLQFLFEYFSETQRNKGNFPGRFSGRQFSNSRSEMNVSTLELGDSALYLCASSLGTGVGGYTFGSGTRLTVV.

This rearrangement joins TRBV9 to TRBJ2-5, with a possible D match to TRBD1 (5 bases). CDR3 length: 14 amino acids. Germline loops: CDR1 SGDLS, CDR2 YYNGEE. With 4 bases removed from V and 4 bases from J, the gap between germline ends came to 14 bases. This CDR3 reads CASSPIAGSETQYF. The CDR3 DNA reads TGTGCCAGCAGCCCCATAGCAGGGTCAGAGACCCAGTACTTC.

This clone was seen a single time. V is TRBV28 and J is TRBJ1-1; D might be TRBD1 (5 bases). The V gene's germline CDR1 is MDHEN and CDR2 SYDVKM. V lost 3 bases and J lost 5, with 16 bases in between. The CDR3 covers 15 residues. The CDR3 protein is CASSFLLGEPTEAFF. CDR3 coding DNA: TGTGCCAGCAGTTTTCTCTTAGGGGAGCCAACTGAAGCTTTCTTT.

The V gene is TRBV5-8, the J gene TRBJ1-1, with D perhaps matching TRBD1 (5 bases). V lost 4 bases to trimming and J lost 0 bases, with 13 bases between them. This CDR3 spans 15 amino acids. Germline lookup yields CDR1 SGHTS and CDR2 YDEGEE. The CDR3 protein is CASSPNGAMNTEAFF. DNA of the CDR3: TGTGCCAGCAGCCCCAATGGGGCAATGAACACTGAAGCTTTCTTT.

J is TRBJ2-7 and V is TRBV19; D call uncertain. The V gene's germline CDR1 is LNHDA and CDR2 SQIVND (reference sequence). The CDR3 loop spans 14 amino acids. Trimming shortened V by 5 bases and J by 3 bases, and 14 bases separated the two germline ends. The CDR3 protein is CASSLKARDYEQYF. The CDR3 coding sequence is TGTGCCAGTAGTCTAAAAGCGAGAGACTACGAGCAGTACTTC.

This chain connects TRBV19 to TRBJ1-5; 7 nucleotides line up with TRBD1. The CDR3 totals 15 residues. Germline V gene sequence: CDR1 LNHDA, CDR2 SQIVND (reference sequence). V trimming: 3 bases; J trimming: 6 bases; junction bases outside the gene matches: 8. CDR3 loop: CASSIRDRWVQPQHF. The CDR3 DNA reads TGTGCCAGTAGTATTAGGGACAGATGGGTTCAGCCCCAGCATTTT.

The V gene is TRBV7-3, the J gene TRBJ1-1; D is perhaps TRBD1 (5 bases). The CDR3 runs to 16 residues. The germline V and J ends were trimmed by 6 bases and 0 bases, with 17 bases remaining between them. From germline, CDR1 is SGHTA and CDR2 FQGTGA. In nucleotides, the CDR3 is TGTGCCAGCAGTCCCACTGGGGGAGGCCTGAACACTGAAGCTTTCTTT. Translation: CASSPTGGGLNTEAFF.

The V gene is TRBV10-1, the J gene TRBJ1-1; D is perhaps TRBD1 (5 bases). The CDR3 contains 15 residues. The V gene's germline CDR1 is WNHNN and CDR2 SYGVQD (reference sequence). The V end lost 6 bases, the J end lost 0 bases, and 14 bases lay between the germline ends. The DNA of the CDR3 is TGCGCCAGCAGAAGGGACCCGTTGATGAACACTGAAGCTTTCTTT. Residues: CASRRDPLMNTEAFF.

This chain joins TRBV2 and TRBJ2-6, with D possibly TRBD2 on 5 matching bases. V was clipped by 8 bases and J by 3 bases, with 14 bases between them. CDR1 SNHLY and CDR2 FYNNEI come from the germline V gene. The CDR3 loop spans 15 amino acids. The CDR3 is CASATEGSGANVLTF. CDR3 in DNA: TGTGCCAGCGCCACCGAGGGTAGTGGGGCCAACGTCCTGACTTTC.

The V gene is TRBV11-2, the J gene TRBJ2-1; the match to TRBD2 covers 7 bases. Trimming at V came to 1 base and at J to 4 bases, leaving 13 bases not matched to a gene. CDR3 length: 18 residues. The germline V gene has CDR1 SGHAT and CDR2 FQNNGV. The CDR3 reads CASSLGGAGWPLYNEQFF. In DNA, the CDR3 is TGTGCCAGCAGCTTAGGCGGAGCGGGGTGGCCGTTATACAATGAGCAGTTCTTC.

The chain has TRBV9 and TRBJ1-5; TRBD1 is a possible D gene (6 bases). Germline CDR1 reads SGDLS; CDR2 reads YYNGEE. The V end lost 0 bases, the J end lost 7 bases, and 14 bases lay between the germline ends. The CDR3 has 15 residues. CDR3: CASSVAQGFNQPQHF. In DNA, the CDR3 is TGTGCCAGCAGCGTAGCACAGGGTTTTAACCAGCCCCAGCATTTT.

The V call is TRBV4-1, the J call TRBJ2-7; TRBD1 matches at 8 bases. Unmatched junction bases numbered 6, after V lost 1 base and J lost 4 bases. This CDR3 region has 15 residues. Per germline, CDR1 MGHRA and CDR2 YSYEKL. CDR3 amino acids: CASSQGQGARYEQYF. The DNA of the CDR3 is TGCGCCAGCAGCCAAGGGCAGGGGGCACGGTACGAGCAGTACTTC.

This chain joins TRBV5-1 and TRBJ2-2, with D possibly called TRBD1 or TRBD2 (5 bases each). Germline lookup yields CDR1 SGHRS and CDR2 YFSETQ. The CDR3 contains 15 residues. The germline V and J ends were trimmed by 4 bases and 7 bases, with 17 bases remaining between them. The CDR3 is CASSIAGTAGGELFF. CDR3 DNA sequence: TGCGCCAGCAGCATCGCCGGGACCGCGGGCGGGGAGCTGTTTTTT.

The table lists this clone with a count of one. The rearrangement links TRBV7-3 to TRBJ1-1; a possible D gene is TRBD1 (5 bases). CDR1 is SGHTA and CDR2 is FQGTGA in the germline V gene. This CDR3 region has 13 residues. Trimming left V 6 bases short and J 3 bases short, with 11 bases between. This CDR3 is CASRTNRYTEAFF. CDR3 DNA: TGTGCCAGCAGAACTAACAGGTACACTGAAGCTTTCTTT.

A note on this clone: Other nucleotide sequences from this sample produce the same CDR3. The chain combines TRBV7-9 with TRBJ1-1; D remains ambiguous. CDR1 SEHNR and CDR2 FQNEAQ come from the germline V gene (reference sequence). V was cut by 0 bases and J by 3 bases, with 8 bases left in between. This CDR3 region has 14 residues. CDR3 loop: CASSLAGTYTEAFF. The CDR3 nucleotides read TGTGCCAGCAGCTTAGCGGGCACCTACACTGAAGCTTTCTTT.

This clone showed up just a few times. V gene TRBV29-1 combines with J gene TRBJ1-4; D gene unclear. V shed 7 bases and J shed 8 bases, with 11 bases lying between them. The CDR3 runs to 11 residues. CDR1 is SQVTM and CDR2 is ANQGSEA in the germline V gene. This CDR3 reads CSGGEEEKLFF. CDR3 sequence (DNA): TGCAGCGGTGGGGAGGAAGAAAAACTGTTTTTT.

This clone is a singleton in its sample. In DNA form, the CDR3 reads TGTGCCAGCAGTGAAGTAGGCAGAATTTATAGCAATCAGCCCCAGCATTTT. Residues: CASSEVGRIYSNQPQHF. This chain connects TRBV6-1 to TRBJ1-5, with D unresolved. This CDR3 comprises 17 residues. Germline V lookup: CDR1 MNHNS, CDR2 SASEGT. Trimming removed 1 base at V and 0 bases at J, with 13 bases between.